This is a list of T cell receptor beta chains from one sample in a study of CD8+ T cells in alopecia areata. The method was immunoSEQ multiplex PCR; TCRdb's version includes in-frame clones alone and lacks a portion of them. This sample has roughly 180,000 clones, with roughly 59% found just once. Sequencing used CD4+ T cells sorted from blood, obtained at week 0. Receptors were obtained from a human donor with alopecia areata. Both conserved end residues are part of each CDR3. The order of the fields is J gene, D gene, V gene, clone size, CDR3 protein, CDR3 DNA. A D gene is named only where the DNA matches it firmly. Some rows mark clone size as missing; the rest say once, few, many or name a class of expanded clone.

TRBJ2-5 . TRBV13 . CASSLVHSETQYF TGTGCCAGCAGCTTAGTTCATTCGGAGACCCAGTACTTC
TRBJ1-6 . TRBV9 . CASSEGGNLNSPLHF TGTGCCAGCAGCGAGGGGGGAAACCTTAATTCACCCCTCCACTTT
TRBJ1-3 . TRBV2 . CASSEAPNGGNTIYF TGTGCCAGCAGTGAAGCGCCCAACGGGGGAAACACCATATATTTT
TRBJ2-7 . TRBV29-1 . CSVEKGAYEQYF TGCAGCGTTGAAAAGGGGGCCTACGAGCAGTACTTC
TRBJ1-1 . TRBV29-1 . CSVRGRQSRGEAFF TGCAGCGTCCGCGGCAGGCAATCGAGGGGAGAAGCTTTCTTT
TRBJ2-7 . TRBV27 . CASSWSQFSYEQYF TGTGCCAGCAGTTGGAGCCAATTCTCCTACGAGCAGTACTTC
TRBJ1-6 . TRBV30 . CASSTGLDSPLHF TGTGCCTCCTCCACAGGGCTCGACTCACCCCTCCACTTT
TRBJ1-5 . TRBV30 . CAWSVEQAQHF TGTGCCTGGAGCGTAGAGCAGGCCCAGCATTTT
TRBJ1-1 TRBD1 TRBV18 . CASSLGQGNTEAFF TGTGCCAGCTCACTAGGACAGGGAAACACTGAAGCTTTCTTT
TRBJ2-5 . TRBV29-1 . CSVGLKVKETQYF TGCAGCGTGGGACTGAAAGTAAAAGAGACCCAGTACTTC
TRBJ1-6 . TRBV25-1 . CASSEESGVSPLHF TGTGCCAGCAGTGAAGAATCAGGGGTATCACCCCTCCACTTT
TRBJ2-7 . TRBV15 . CATSRGHLSYEQYF TGTGCCACCAGCAGAGGACACCTGTCCTACGAGCAGTACTTC
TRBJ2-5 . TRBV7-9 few CASSLWRNQETQYF TGTGCCAGCAGCTTATGGCGTAACCAAGAGACCCAGTACTTC
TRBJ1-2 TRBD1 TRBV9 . CASSITGTGLEYTF TGTGCCAGCAGCATTACTGGGACAGGGTTGGAATACACCTTC
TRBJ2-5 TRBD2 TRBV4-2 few CASSLGTSGGQETQYF TGTGCCAGCAGCTTAGGGACTAGCGGGGGGCAAGAGACCCAGTACTTC
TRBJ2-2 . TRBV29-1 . CSVNQGWEGELFF TGCAGCGTTAACCAGGGATGGGAAGGGGAGCTGTTTTTT
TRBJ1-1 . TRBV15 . CATSARGSEAFF TGTGCCACCAGCGCCCGGGGCAGTGAAGCTTTCTTT
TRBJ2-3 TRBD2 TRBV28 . CASMTSGGTDTQYF TGTGCCAGCATGACTAGCGGGGGCACAGATACGCAGTATTTT
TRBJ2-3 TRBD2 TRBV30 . CAWSVASGNTDTQYF TGTGCCTGGAGTGTCGCTAGCGGGAACACAGATACGCAGTATTTT
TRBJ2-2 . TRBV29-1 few CSVGPKNTGELFF TGCAGCGTTGGCCCTAAGAACACCGGGGAGCTGTTTTTT
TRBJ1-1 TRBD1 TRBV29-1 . CSVVSDRVAAFF TGCAGCGTTGTCTCCGACAGGGTGGCCGCTTTCTTT
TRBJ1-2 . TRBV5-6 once CASSRRDVDYGYTF TGTGCCAGCAGCCGACGGGACGTAGACTATGGCTACACCTTC
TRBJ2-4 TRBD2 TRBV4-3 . CASSPRSGGVGKNIQYF TGCGCCAGCAGCCCCCGGAGCGGGGGGGTTGGCAAAAACATTCAGTACTTC
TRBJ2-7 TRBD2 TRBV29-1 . CSATSGLATYEQYF TGCAGCGCCACTTCGGGACTAGCGACCTACGAGCAGTACTTC
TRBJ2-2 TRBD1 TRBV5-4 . CASSPGQGAGELFF TGTGCCAGCAGCCCGGGACAGGGGGCCGGGGAGCTGTTTTTT
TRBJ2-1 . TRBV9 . CASSAEPTGLGQFF TGTGCCAGCAGCGCCGAACCGACAGGTTTGGGGCAGTTCTTC
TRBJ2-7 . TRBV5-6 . CASSPDPGPANAYEQYF TGTGCCAGCAGCCCCGACCCGGGCCCTGCGAACGCCTACGAGCAGTACTTC
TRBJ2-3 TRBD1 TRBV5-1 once CASSSSGGSTDTQYF TGCGCCAGCAGCTCCTCAGGGGGCAGCACAGATACGCAGTATTTT
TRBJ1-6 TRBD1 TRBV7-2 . CASSLPGQGNSPLHF TGTGCCAGCAGCCTACCGGGACAGGGGAATTCACCCCTCCACTTT
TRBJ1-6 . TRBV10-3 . CAIRGDSSYNSPLHF TGTGCCATCAGAGGGGATAGCTCCTATAATTCACCCCTCCACTTT
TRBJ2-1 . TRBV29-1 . CSVGTESSYNEQFF TGCAGCGTCGGCACAGAGAGCTCCTACAATGAGCAGTTCTTC
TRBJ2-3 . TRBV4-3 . CASSQERPRTDTQYF TGCGCCAGCAGCCAAGAAAGACCACGCACAGATACGCAGTATTTT
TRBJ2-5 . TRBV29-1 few CSVRGLEFKETQYF TGCAGCGTTAGGGGACTTGAGTTCAAAGAGACCCAGTACTTC
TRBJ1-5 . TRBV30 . CAWSVLGGNQPQHF TGTGCCTGGAGTGTACTAGGAGGGAACCAGCCCCAGCATTTT
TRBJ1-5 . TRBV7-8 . CASSLASREISQPQHF TGTGCCAGCAGCTTAGCATCCAGGGAAATCAGTCAGCCCCAGCATTTT
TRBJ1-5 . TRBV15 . CATSRDTNQPQHF TGTGCCACCAGCCGGGACACCAATCAGCCCCAGCATTTT
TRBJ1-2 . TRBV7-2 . CASSLGRANYGYTF TGTGCCAGCAGCTTAGGAAGGGCTAACTATGGCTACACCTTC
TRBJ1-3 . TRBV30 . CAWSVVPSRIYF TGTGCCTGGAGTGTAGTACCTTCCCGAATATATTTT
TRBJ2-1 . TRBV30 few CAWSAPRLRLYNEQFF TGTGCCTGGAGTGCTCCGAGACTTCGTCTTTACAATGAGCAGTTCTTC
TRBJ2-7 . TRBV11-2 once CASSEGSSYEQYF TGTGCCAGCAGCGAGGGCAGCTCCTACGAGCAGTACTTC
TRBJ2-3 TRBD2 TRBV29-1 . CSVVISSGWTDTQYF TGCAGCGTTGTCATCTCTAGCGGATGGACAGATACGCAGTATTTT
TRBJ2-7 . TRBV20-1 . CSAGDYEQYF TGCAGTGCAGGAGACTACGAGCAGTACTTC
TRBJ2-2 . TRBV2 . CASSEGLGRAGELFF TGTGCCAGCAGTGAAGGTTTGGGAAGGGCCGGGGAGCTGTTTTTT
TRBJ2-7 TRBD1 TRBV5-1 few CASSLLQGAEQYF TGCGCCAGCAGCTTGCTCCAGGGGGCCGAGCAGTACTTC
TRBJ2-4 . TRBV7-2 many CASSLAGRRGRNIQYF TGTGCCAGCAGCTTAGCGGGTAGGCGGGGGCGAAACATTCAGTACTTC
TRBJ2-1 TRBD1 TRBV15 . CATSRTTGTGLYNEQFF TGTGCCACCAGCAGAACTACCGGGACAGGGCTCTACAATGAGCAGTTCTTC
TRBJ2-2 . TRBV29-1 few CSVTGALGTGELFF TGCAGCGTCACTGGGGCCTTGGGGACCGGGGAGCTGTTTTTT
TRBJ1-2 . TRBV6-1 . CAITIQGGKPYGYTF TGTGCCATCACAATTCAGGGAGGTAAACCATATGGCTACACCTTC
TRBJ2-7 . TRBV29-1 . CRTWTEQYF TGCAGAACTTGGACAGAGCAGTACTTC
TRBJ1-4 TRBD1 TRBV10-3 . CAISESDQGVTRKKLFF TGTGCCATCAGTGAGTCTGATCAGGGGGTAACCCGGAAAAAACTGTTTTTT
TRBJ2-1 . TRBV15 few CATSRDPQTEQFF TGTGCCACCAGCAGAGATCCACAGACCGAGCAGTTCTTC
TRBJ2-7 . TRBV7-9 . CASSLGRISYEQYF TGTGCCAGCAGCTTGGGACGGATCTCCTACGAGCAGTACTTC